Included here is one T cell receptor (beta chain) sequence, with context. Its target is unknown. V was clipped by 5 bases and J by 6 bases, with 13 bases between them. Germline values: CDR1 MNHEY, CDR2 SMNVEV (reference sequence). This CDR3 comprises 14 residues. This sample stems from a study of immune cell composition in non-small cell lung cancer. Whole-study results and caveats: TIL tumour reactivity correlated with maximal tumour-associated clone frequency in adenocarcinoma. No significant correlation existed between pack-years smoked and tumour clonality.

Generated by immunoSEQ multiplex PCR, the TCRdb table keeps only in-frame clones and is missing some. The sample records approximately 3,100 clones, more than 75% being singletons. The V and J genes are TRBV27 and TRBJ2-2, with a possible D match to TRBD1 (6 bases). This clonotype was obtained from a human donor with non-small cell lung cancer. The sequencing input was lung tumor tissue. For the CDR3, the DNA is TGTGCCAGCAGTGTTAGGACAGTCCCCGGGGAGCTGTTTTTT. Protein: CASSVRTVPGELFF.